One and the same sample provided the 16 T cell receptor beta chains below, sequenced in a study of CD4 T cells in relation to SARS-CoV-2 and coronaviruses listed by TCRdb under 2021. Their cognate antigens are unknown. The library was prepared using the immunoSEQ multiplex PCR assay. In TCRdb, the immuneACCESS table is reduced to in-frame sequences with V and J assigned. These tables do not hold every clone; where another copy was compared, an unresolved V gene accounts for under half, and the others remain unexplained. The sample contains around 9,700 clones, roughly 72% of them found a single time. Together, the top ten hold roughly 18% of the sample. CD4+ T cells from unexposed donors were collected before the COVID-19 pandemic (2011-2018). After 10 days of culture, CD4+ T cells were isolated with the EasySep CD4+ T cell isolation kit. Sequenced material: CD4+ T cells from PBMCs, cultured in vitro. These receptors were collected from a human donor in good health.

The J gene is TRBJ2-7, the V gene TRBV19, with 10 bases matching TRBD1. With V trimmed by 7 bases and J by 6 bases, 6 bases remained unmatched. The CDR3 has 13 residues. The germline V gene encodes CDR1 LNHDA and CDR2 SQIVND (reference sequence). CDR3 in DNA: TGTGCCAGTACGGGGACAGGGGACGTCGAGCAGTACTTC. This codes for CASTGTGDVEQYF.

This clone was seen a few times. The V and J genes are TRBV5-1 and TRBJ1-1; no firm D call. V lost 0 bases, J lost 1 base, and 4 bases lay in between. This CDR3 comprises 13 residues. Germline V CDR1 and CDR2: SGHRS, YFSETQ. CDR3 nucleotides: TGCGCCAGCAGCTTGGGGTGGAACACTGAAGCTTTCTTT. This translates into CASSLGWNTEAFF.

V gene TRBV7-2 combines with J gene TRBJ1-2, with 9 nucleotides matching TRBD1. Germline CDR1 and CDR2: SGHTA and FQGNSA. CDR3 length equals 14 residues. Trimming cost V 5 bases and J 4 bases; bases outside gene matches: 5. CDR3 sequence: CASSTGGEGYGYTF. CDR3 sequence (DNA): TGTGCCAGCAGCACAGGGGGCGAGGGCTATGGCTACACCTTC.

This chain links TRBV5-4 with TRBJ2-1, with D possibly matching TRBD2 (5 bases). CDR1 and CDR2 (germline): SGHNT, YYREEE (reference sequence). Trimming took 0 bases from V and 10 from J, leaving 11 bases between them. The CDR3 is 13 amino acids. As DNA, the CDR3 is TGTGCCAGCAGCTTGGAGGACTCGTGGGAGCAGTTCTTC. Translation: CASSLEDSWEQFF.

This clone was seen more than once but under ten times. V is TRBV6-5 and J is TRBJ2-7; 9 bases match TRBD2. This CDR3 is 15 amino acids long. V gave up 0 bases and J gave up 4 bases; unmatched junction bases: 4. CDR1 is MNHEY, CDR2 SVGAGI, per germline. Written as DNA, the CDR3 is TGTGCCAGCAGTTACTCGGCGGGAGGGTCTTACGAGCAGTACTTC. Residues: CASSYSAGGSYEQYF.

The chain combines TRBV20-1 with TRBJ2-5; no reliable D call. V was cut by 3 bases and J by 2 bases, with 4 bases left in between. This CDR3 has 11 amino acids. Per the germline V gene, CDR1 is DFQATT and CDR2 is SNEGSKA (reference sequence). The DNA of the CDR3 is TGCAGTGCTAGTGTACAAGAGACCCAGTACTTC. Amino acids: CSASVQETQYF.

The V and J genes are TRBV7-2 and TRBJ2-7, with TRBD1 identical over 8 bases. The germline V gene has CDR1 SGHTA and CDR2 FQGNSA. The CDR3 extends over 14 amino acids. With V trimmed by 1 base and J by 4 bases, 3 bases remained unmatched. This CDR3 is CASSLDTGGYEQYF. In nucleotides, the CDR3 is TGTGCCAGCAGCTTAGATACAGGGGGTTACGAGCAGTACTTC.

There are a few counts of this clone. CDR3 DNA sequence: TGTGCCAGCAGCTTTCTGGGGGGGCTCGACACCGGGGAGCTGTTTTTT. This codes for CASSFLGGLDTGELFF. This chain links TRBV5-8 with TRBJ2-2; tentative D call: TRBD2 (7 bases). V lost 2 bases to trimming and J lost 3 bases, with 14 bases between them. Germline CDR1 reads SGHTS; CDR2 reads YDEGEE. CDR3 length: 16 residues.

The V and J genes are TRBV7-9 and TRBJ2-2, with 9 bases identical to TRBD1. This CDR3 is built from 16 residues. Germline CDR1 is SEHNR and CDR2 is FQNEAQ (reference sequence). Losses at the gene ends were 5 bases for V and 1 base for J; bases not matched to a gene: 5. The CDR3, as DNA: TGTGCCAGCAGCGAACGACAGGGGGGGAACACCGGGGAGCTGTTTTTT. Amino acid sequence: CASSERQGGNTGELFF.

This chain uses TRBV7-2 with TRBJ2-7; 11 bases agree with TRBD2. V shed 5 bases and J 3 bases; nucleotides not matched to a gene: 12. The CDR3 length is 17 residues. The germline gives CDR1 SGHTA, CDR2 FQGNSA. The CDR3: CASSPDVLAGGLYEQYF. The CDR3 nucleotides read TGTGCCAGCAGCCCCGACGTCCTAGCGGGGGGCCTCTACGAGCAGTACTTC.

The chain uses TRBV9 and TRBJ2-2, with 7 bases lining up with TRBD1. V lost 2 bases to trimming and J lost 5 bases; unmatched junction nucleotides: 6. Germline CDR1 is SGDLS and CDR2 is YYNGEE. The CDR3 has 15 amino acids. The CDR3 region is CASSVTGVKTGELFF. CDR3 DNA sequence: TGTGCCAGCAGCGTCACAGGGGTAAAGACCGGGGAGCTGTTTTTT.

V usage is TRBV4-1 and J usage is TRBJ2-4; D is uncertain. Germline CDR1 reads MGHRA; CDR2 reads YSYEKL. Trimming cost V 1 base and J 0 bases, with 7 bases left between them. The CDR3 totals 15 residues. CDR3: CASSQAPLAKNIQYF. CDR3 nucleotide sequence: TGCGCCAGCAGCCAAGCACCCCTAGCCAAAAACATTCAGTACTTC.

This chain connects TRBV6-5 to TRBJ2-1, with a possible D match to TRBD2 (5 bases). Germline V gives CDR1 MNHEY, CDR2 SVGAGI. Between the trimmed V and J ends, which lost 5 bases and 4 bases, there was a span of 9 bases. This CDR3 has 13 residues. DNA for the CDR3: TGTGCCAGCAGTCCCCCGGGGTACAATGAGCAGTTCTTC. Translating it yields CASSPPGYNEQFF.

This sequence joins TRBV4-3 and TRBJ2-1; D uncertain. The CDR3 is 13 amino acids. V was shortened by 5 bases and J by 0 bases, with 5 bases between the two germline ends. Germline CDR1 LGHNA, CDR2 YSLEER. The CDR3 reads CASSASSYNEQFF. The CDR3, as DNA: TGCGCCAGCAGCGCATCCTCCTACAATGAGCAGTTCTTC.

This chain joins TRBV7-2 and TRBJ1-3; possibly TRBD1 for D (6 bases). The CDR3 length is 15 residues. From germline, CDR1 is SGHTA and CDR2 FQGNSA. V dropped 3 bases and J dropped 4 bases, with 13 bases sitting between them. CDR3 nucleotides: TGTGCCAGCAGCTTTCACAGGGTACCCGGAAACACCATATATTTT. The encoded protein is CASSFHRVPGNTIYF.

This clone has just one count. The chain links TRBV19 to TRBJ2-3; D is perhaps TRBD2 (6 bases). The CDR3 covers 15 residues. Trimming took 0 bases from V and 1 from J, leaving 8 bases between them. The germline CDR1 and CDR2 sequences are LNHDA and SQIVND (reference sequence). The CDR3 sequence: CASSIDGGGTDTQYF. The CDR3 DNA sequence: TGTGCCAGTAGTATAGATGGCGGGGGCACAGATACGCAGTATTTT.